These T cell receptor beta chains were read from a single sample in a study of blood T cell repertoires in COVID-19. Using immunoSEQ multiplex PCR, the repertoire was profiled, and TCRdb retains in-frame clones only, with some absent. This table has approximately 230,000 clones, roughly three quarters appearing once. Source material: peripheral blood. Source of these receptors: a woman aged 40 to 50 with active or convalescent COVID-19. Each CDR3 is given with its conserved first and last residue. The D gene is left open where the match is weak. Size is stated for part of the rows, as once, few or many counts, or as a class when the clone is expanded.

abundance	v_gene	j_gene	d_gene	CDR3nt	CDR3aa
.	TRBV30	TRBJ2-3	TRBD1	TGTGCCTGGACCCAGGGACAGACCACAGATACGCAGTATTTT	CAWTQGQTTDTQYF
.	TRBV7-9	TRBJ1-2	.	TGTGCCAGCAGCTTGGGCACACAGGCCTATGGCTACACCTTC	CASSLGTQAYGYTF
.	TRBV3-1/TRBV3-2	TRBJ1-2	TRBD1	TGTGCCAGCAGCCGGGACAGGGTTAGCTATGGCTACACCTTC	CASSRDRVSYGYTF
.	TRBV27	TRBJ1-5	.	TGTGCCAGCAGTCGGGACTATAGCAATCAGCCCCAGCATTTT	CASSRDYSNQPQHF
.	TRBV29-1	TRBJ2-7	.	TGCAGCGTTGAAGGGGACTTAACTTACGAGCAGTACTTC	CSVEGDLTYEQYF
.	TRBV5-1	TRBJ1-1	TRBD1	TGCGCCAGCAGTCCTCGGACAGGGTCGGACACTGAAGCTTTCTTT	CASSPRTGSDTEAFF
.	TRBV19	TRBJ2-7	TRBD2	TGTGCCAGTAGTGCCCACCGACTAGCGGGGGGGCAAAGCGAGCAGTACTTC	CASSAHRLAGGQSEQYF
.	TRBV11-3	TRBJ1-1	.	TGTGCCAGCAGCCAAACAAGGGGTCACACTGAAGCTTTCTTT	CASSQTRGHTEAFF
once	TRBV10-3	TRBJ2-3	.	TGTGCCATCGGCACAGGGGAGGAAGATACGCAGTATTTT	CAIGTGEEDTQYF
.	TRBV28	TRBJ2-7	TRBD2	TGTGCCAGCAGCCGGGGGAGGGCAGGAGGTTCTTACGAGCAGTACTTC	CASSRGRAGGSYEQYF
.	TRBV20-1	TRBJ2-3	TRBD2	TGCAGTGCTAGTCGCCACCTAGCGGGAGTCTTGGGGGAGTATTTT	CSASRHLAGVLGEYF
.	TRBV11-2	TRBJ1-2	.	TGTGCCAGCAGCTTCTCACAACAGGGTGTGTATGGCTACACCTTC	CASSFSQQGVYGYTF
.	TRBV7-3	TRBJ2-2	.	TGTGCCAGCAGCTTATCCGGGGGAACCGGGGAGCTGTTTTTT	CASSLSGGTGELFF
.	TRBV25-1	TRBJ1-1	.	TGTGCCAGCAGCCGCGGGGTGACTTGGGAAGCTTTCTTT	CASSRGVTWEAFF
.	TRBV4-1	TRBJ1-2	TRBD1	TGCGCCAGCAGCCAAGATGCCCGGACAGGGACCTATGGCTACACCTTC	CASSQDARTGTYGYTF
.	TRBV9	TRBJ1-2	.	TGTGCCAGCAGCGTAGCCGCAGGGGTTGGCTACACCTTC	CASSVAAGVGYTF
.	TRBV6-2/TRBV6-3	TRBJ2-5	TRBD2	TGTGCCAGCAGCACCCGGTCTAGCGGCTTGAGAGAGACCCAGTACTTC	CASSTRSSGLRETQYF
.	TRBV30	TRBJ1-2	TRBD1	TGTGCCTGGCTGACAGGGTATCCTGGCTACACCTTC	CAWLTGYPGYTF
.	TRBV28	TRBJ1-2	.	TGTGCCAGCAGTTTATATAAAGCAGCGGGCTATGGCTACACCTTC	CASSLYKAAGYGYTF
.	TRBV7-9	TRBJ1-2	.	TGTGCCAGCAGCTTAACAGGCGGTGGCTACACCTTC	CASSLTGGGYTF
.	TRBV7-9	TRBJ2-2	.	TGTGCCAGCAGCTCCGTGGTGAGGTTTCTTTCTCCCGGGGAGCTGTTTTTT	CASSSVVRFLSPGELFF
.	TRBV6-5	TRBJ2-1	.	TGTGCCACCGCTGAGAGGGATGAGCAGTTCTTC	CATAERDEQFF
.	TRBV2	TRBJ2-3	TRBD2	TGTGCCAGCCGCGGACTAGCGGGGTCGGATACGCAGTATTTT	CASRGLAGSDTQYF
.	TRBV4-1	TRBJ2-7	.	TGCGCCAGCAGCACAGTACAAGGGGGGGGCCAATACGAGCAGTACTTC	CASSTVQGGGQYEQYF
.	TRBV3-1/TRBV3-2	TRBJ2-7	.	TGTGCCAGCAGCCCTGGTTCAGGGGGGATCTACGAGCAGTACTTC	CASSPGSGGIYEQYF